Below, one TCR beta chain is given with its context. Its target is unknown. The data were obtained in a study of T cell responses to AZD1222 COVID-19 vaccine. General study results and limits: Close to half of spike-specific TCRs reportedly recognize unmutated variant regions. Sampled repertoires all dated from after the peak T cell response. It should be noted that donors were predominantly white British and more often female, and clonal diversity was possibly underestimated.

Assay used: immunoSEQ multiplex PCR; TCRdb lists only in-frame clones, some missing. The sample holds about 110,000 clones; approximately 85% are singletons and the top ten take 9.5% to 15%. Germline CDR1 ENHRY, CDR2 SYGVKD. CDR3 length: 15 residues. Germline trimming cut 9 bases from V and 5 bases from J; bases unmatched to any gene: 5. The sample was peripheral blood, taken on day 0 of MenACWY control vaccination. This chain joins TRBV10-3 and TRBJ2-3; 16 bases match TRBD2. The receptor was isolated from an adult in good health. The CDR3 nucleotides are TGTGCCATTGGGACTAGCGGGAGGGCCAGAGATACGCAGTATTTT. Translation gives CAIGTSGRARDTQYF.